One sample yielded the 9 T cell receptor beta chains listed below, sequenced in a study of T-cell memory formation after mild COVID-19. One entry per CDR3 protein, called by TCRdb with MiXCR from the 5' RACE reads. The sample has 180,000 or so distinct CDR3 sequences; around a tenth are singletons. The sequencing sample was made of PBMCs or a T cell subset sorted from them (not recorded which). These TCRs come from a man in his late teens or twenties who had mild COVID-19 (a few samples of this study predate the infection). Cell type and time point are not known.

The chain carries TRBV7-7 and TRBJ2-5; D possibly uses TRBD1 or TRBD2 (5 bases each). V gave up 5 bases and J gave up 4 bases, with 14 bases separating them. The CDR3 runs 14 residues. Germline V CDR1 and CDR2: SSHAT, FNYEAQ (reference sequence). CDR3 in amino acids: CASSPTGGGETQYF. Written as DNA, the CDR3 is TGTGCCAGCAGCCCCACAGGAGGCGGAGAGACCCAGTACTTC.

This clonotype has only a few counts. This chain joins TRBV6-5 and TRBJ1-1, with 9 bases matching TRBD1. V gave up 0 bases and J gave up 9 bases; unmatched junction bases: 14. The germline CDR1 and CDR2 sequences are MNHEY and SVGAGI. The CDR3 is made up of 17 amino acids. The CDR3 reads CASSYSMVGTGSRKAFF. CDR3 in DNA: TGTGCCAGCAGTTACTCGATGGTAGGGACAGGGAGCCGCAAAGCTTTCTTT.

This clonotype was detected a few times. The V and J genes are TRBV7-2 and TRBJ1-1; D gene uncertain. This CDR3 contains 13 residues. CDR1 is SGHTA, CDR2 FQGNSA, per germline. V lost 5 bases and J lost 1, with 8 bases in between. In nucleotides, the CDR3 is TGTGCCAGCAGCCAAAGTCGGAACACTGAAGCTTTCTTT. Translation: CASSQSRNTEAFF. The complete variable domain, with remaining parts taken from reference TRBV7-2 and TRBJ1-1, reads GAGVSQSPSNKVTEKGKDVELRCDPISGHTALYWYRQSLGQGLEFLIYFQGNSAPDKSGLPSDRFSAERTGGSVSTLTIQRTQQEDSAVYLCASSQSRNTEAFFGQGTRLTVV.

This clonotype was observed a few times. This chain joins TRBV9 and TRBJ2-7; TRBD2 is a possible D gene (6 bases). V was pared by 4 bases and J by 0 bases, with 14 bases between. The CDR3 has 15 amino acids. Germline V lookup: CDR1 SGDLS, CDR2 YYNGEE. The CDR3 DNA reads TGTGCCAGCAGCCAACTAGGGGACTCCTCCTACGAGCAGTACTTC. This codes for CASSQLGDSSYEQYF.

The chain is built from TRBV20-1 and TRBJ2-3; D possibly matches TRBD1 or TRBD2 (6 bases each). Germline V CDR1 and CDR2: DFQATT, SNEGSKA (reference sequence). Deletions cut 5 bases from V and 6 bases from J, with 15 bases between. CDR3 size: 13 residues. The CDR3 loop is CSAGGTGGDTQYF. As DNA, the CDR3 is TGCAGTGCTGGGGGGACCGGGGGCGATACGCAGTATTTT.

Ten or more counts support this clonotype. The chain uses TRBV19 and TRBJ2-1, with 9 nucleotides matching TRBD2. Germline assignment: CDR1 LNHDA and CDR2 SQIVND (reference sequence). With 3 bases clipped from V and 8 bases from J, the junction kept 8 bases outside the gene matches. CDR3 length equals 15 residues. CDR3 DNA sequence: TGTGCCAGTAGTATCAGGCGGGGGGGCAGGGATGAGCAGTTCTTC. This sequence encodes CASSIRRGGRDEQFF.

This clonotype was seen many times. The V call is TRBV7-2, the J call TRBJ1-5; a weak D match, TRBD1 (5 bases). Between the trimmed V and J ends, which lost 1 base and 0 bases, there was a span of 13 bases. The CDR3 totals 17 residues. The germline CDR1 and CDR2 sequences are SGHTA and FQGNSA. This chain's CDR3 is CASSLGQGAGSNQPQHF. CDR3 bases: TGTGCCAGCAGCTTAGGTCAGGGCGCTGGTAGCAATCAGCCCCAGCATTTT.

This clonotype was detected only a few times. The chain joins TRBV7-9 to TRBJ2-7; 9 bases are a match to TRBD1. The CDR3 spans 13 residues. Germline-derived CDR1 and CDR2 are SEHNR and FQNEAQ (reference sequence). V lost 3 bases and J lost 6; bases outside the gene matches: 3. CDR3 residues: CASSLGQGGEQYF. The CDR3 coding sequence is TGTGCCAGCAGCTTGGGACAGGGAGGCGAGCAGTACTTC.

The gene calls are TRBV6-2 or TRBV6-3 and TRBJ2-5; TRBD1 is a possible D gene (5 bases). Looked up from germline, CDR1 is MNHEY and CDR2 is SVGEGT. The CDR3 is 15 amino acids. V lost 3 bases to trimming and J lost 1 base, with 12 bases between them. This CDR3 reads CASSYITGSQETQYF. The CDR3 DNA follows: TGTGCCAGCAGTTATATAACAGGTTCCCAAGAGACCCAGTACTTC.